This entry lists 8 T cell receptor beta chains sequenced from one sample in a study of spatial heterogeneity in lung cancer. Overall study findings and caveats: Tumor mutation counts were tracked by expanded intratumoral alpha and beta TCR counts.

The time point is: sample taken at primary tumor resection. Via MiXCR, TCRdb re-called the 5' RACE reads, giving one row per CDR3 protein. Of about 1,100 distinct CDR3 sequences in the sample, roughly a sixth were seen once. These receptors' targets are unknown. The starting material was lung tumor tissue, obtained at surgery. The receptors were gathered from a female donor with early-stage non-small cell lung cancer.

This clonotype is large by share. This beta chain turned up in a library designed for alpha chains; as an off-target read, its abundance says little. The V gene is TRBV7-9, the J gene TRBJ1-2; unclear D gene. Per germline, CDR1 SEHNR and CDR2 FQNEAQ (reference sequence). Deletions cut 4 bases from V and 2 bases from J, with 5 bases between. CDR3 length equals 12 residues. In DNA form, the CDR3 reads TGTGCCAGCAGCTCATCAAACTATGGCTACACCTTC. It yields the protein CASSSSNYGYTF.

This clonotype was picked up a small number of times. The library was built for alpha chains, so this beta chain is an off-target read and its size means little. This chain links TRBV9 with TRBJ2-5; D not resolved. The CDR3 has 14 residues. The germline gives CDR1 SGDLS, CDR2 YYNGEE. V lost 0 bases to trimming and J lost 2 bases, with 8 bases between them. As DNA, the CDR3 is TGTGCCAGCAGCGTAGGTACAGTACAAGAGACCCAGTACTTC. Translated, it gives CASSVGTVQETQYF.

On this clonotype itself: A much bigger clone sits one base away, suggesting this may be a read error. This beta chain came through as a stray read in a library set up for alpha chains, and its size says little. V is TRBV20-1 and J is TRBJ2-7, with D tentatively TRBD1 (6 bases). The CDR3 is 14 residues long. Trimming shortened V by 1 base and J by 3 bases, and 13 bases separated the two germline ends. Germline CDR1 and CDR2: DFQATT and SNEGSKA (reference sequence). In DNA form, the CDR3 reads TGCAGTGCTAGAGGTCCGGTAGGGGGCTACGAGCAGTACGTC. This translates into CSARGPVGGYEQYV.

A remark on this clonotype: This beta chain is a stray read from a library made for alpha chains; its abundance is not meaningful. The gene calls are TRBV28 and TRBJ2-5, with unresolved D. The CDR3 sequence is 12 residues long. Germline CDR1 is MDHEN and CDR2 is SYDVKM. V was trimmed by 8 bases and J by 1 base, leaving 8 bases between them. Here the CDR3 DNA reads TGTGCCAGCCGGACCTCCCAAGAGACCCAGTACTTC. It translates to CASRTSQETQYF.

This clonotype has just a few counts. This beta chain appears as a stray read in a library generated for alpha chains; its size is not informative. V gene TRBV5-1 combines with J gene TRBJ2-1; 11 positions agree with TRBD2. The junction had 6 bases not matched to a gene; V was cut back by 2 bases and J by 5 bases. This CDR3 contains 16 residues. Germline CDR1 SGHRS, CDR2 YFSETQ. CDR3 sequence: CASSLSLAGGNNEQFF. As DNA, the CDR3 is TGCGCCAGCAGCTTATCCCTAGCGGGAGGTAACAATGAGCAGTTCTTC.

A few counts support this clonotype. Found in a library prepared for alpha chains, this beta chain is an off-target read, and its abundance has little meaning. In DNA form, the CDR3 reads TGTGCCAGCAGCTTAGCGGAGGGCCCTAGCTCCTACGAGCAGTACTTC. It translates to CASSLAEGPSSYEQYF. This chain joins TRBV7-9 and TRBJ2-7; a weak D match, TRBD2 (6 bases). With 0 bases removed from V and 0 bases from J, the gap between germline ends came to 12 bases. The germline V gene encodes CDR1 SEHNR and CDR2 FQNEAQ (reference sequence). The CDR3 is 16 amino acids.

A word on this clonotype: Since it is a stray read in a library aimed at alpha chains, this beta chain has a size that is not meaningful. The chain employs TRBV6-6 and TRBJ1-1; D remains ambiguous. Per the germline V gene, CDR1 is MNHNY and CDR2 is SVGAGI (reference sequence). With 9 bases removed from V and 1 base from J, the gap between germline ends came to 12 bases. The CDR3 runs 13 residues. In DNA, the CDR3 is TGTGCCAGTAACTCTCAAGGGAACACTGAAGCTTTCTTT. Amino acid sequence: CASNSQGNTEAFF.

Worth noting for this clonotype: For a library built for alpha chains, this beta chain is a stray read; little rests on its size. The gene calls are TRBV9 and TRBJ2-3; a weak D match, TRBD2 (6 bases). Germline CDR1 reads SGDLS; CDR2 reads YYNGEE. V shed 0 bases and J shed 5 bases, with 13 bases lying between them. The CDR3 is 15 residues long. The CDR3 DNA is TGTGCCAGCAGCGTAGTCGGGGCCGGGGGAGATACGCAGTATTTT. Protein sequence: CASSVVGAGGDTQYF.